The clone carrying this TCR beta chain was found many times. The CDR3 has 14 amino acids. Germline CDR1 is LNHDA and CDR2 is SQIVND (reference sequence). Trimming took 5 bases from V and 0 from J, leaving 11 bases between them. Diagnosis of hyperthyroidism was new in patients aged 18 to 65, and its duration was under 2 months. The study based diagnoses on clinical symptoms, serum thyroxine and TRAb, thyroid ultrasound and orbital computed tomography. The source material, RNA transcripts, was used to amplify TCR beta CDR3 regions. A first-round RT-PCR of the TCR CDR3 used the HTBI primer set. TCRdb analysed the multiplex PCR reads with MiXCR anew, one entry per CDR3 protein. The repertoire holds around 580,000 distinct CDR3 sequences, with 46% as singletons. The sample comes from a study of T cells in Graves' hyperthyroidism and ophthalmopathy.

Sequencing was done on a sample of peripheral blood or thyroid tissue (not recorded which). The receptor was derived from a woman under 30 with Graves' hyperthyroidism. This chain links TRBV19 with TRBJ2-7; possibly TRBD2 for D (5 bases). CDR3 loop: CASSPEASSYEQYF. CDR3 sequence (DNA): TGTGCCAGTAGTCCGGAGGCATCCTCCTACGAGCAGTACTTC.